This T cell receptor beta chain was identified during a study of patients and donors after allogeneic stem cell transplantation. V lost 1 base to trimming and J lost 9 bases; unmatched junction nucleotides: 11. This CDR3 comprises 16 residues. Germline V gives CDR1 LNHDA, CDR2 SQIVND (reference sequence). One entry per CDR3 protein, called by TCRdb with MiXCR from the RT-PCR reads. Among about a million distinct CDR3 sequences listed, about a sixth were seen once. Sequencing used blood, either unsorted or a sorted T cell fraction (not recorded which). The sequence was obtained from a human donor who was either an allogeneic HSCT recipient or a stem cell or donor lymphocyte infusion donor (not recorded which). It is not recorded whose cells these are; they may come from a transplant donor. This chain connects TRBV19 to TRBJ2-1; TRBD2 matches at 8 bases. The DNA of the CDR3 is TGTGCCAGTAGTATAGCAGGAACGGGGGGGCTCGGTGAGCAGTTCTTC. This sequence encodes CASSIAGTGGLGEQFF.